Below, 5 T cell receptor beta chains from the same sample are listed, as sequenced in a study of CD4 T cells in relation to SARS-CoV-2 and coronaviruses. Before the COVID-19 pandemic, during about 2011-2019, CD4+ T cells were taken from unexposed donors. Assay: immunoSEQ multiplex PCR; the TCRdb copy retains only in-frame clones and omits some. Of more than 50,000 clones listed, 80% to 90% were seen once; the top ten hold under 1.5%. Sequences were obtained from memory CD4+ T cells from PBMCs. The receptors originated from a human donor in good health.

This clone was counted a single time. The chain has TRBV28 and TRBJ2-5, with 7 positions matching TRBD1. Trimming removed 6 bases from V and 1 base from J; junction bases left unmatched: 5. Germline values: CDR1 MDHEN, CDR2 SYDVKM. This CDR3 spans 14 amino acids. The CDR3, as DNA: TGTGCCAGCAGACGAGACAGGGTCCAAGAGACCCAGTACTTC. Translation: CASRRDRVQETQYF.

This clone was picked up one time. J is TRBJ2-1 and V is TRBV4-1, with D perhaps TRBD1 or TRBD2 (5 bases each). This CDR3 is 16 amino acids long. Trimming left V 3 bases short and J 4 bases short, with 16 bases between. Germline V gene data show CDR1 as MGHRA and CDR2 as YSYEKL. The chain's CDR3 is CASSQGTKVSYNEQFF. CDR3 DNA: TGCGCCAGCAGCCAGGGGACGAAGGTGTCTTACAATGAGCAGTTCTTC.

The chain carries TRBV5-4 and TRBJ2-1, with 13 bases matching TRBD2. Per germline, CDR1 SGHNT and CDR2 YYREEE (reference sequence). This CDR3 spans 15 amino acids. J was trimmed by 6 bases and V by 3 bases; bases with no gene match: 3. The CDR3 coding sequence is TGTGCCAGCAGCTCTGGACTAGCGGGAGTCAATGAGCAGTTCTTC. Translation: CASSSGLAGVNEQFF.

This clone showed up just once. V usage is TRBV4-1 and J usage is TRBJ2-7; TRBD1 agrees at 11 bases. Germline V gene lookup returns CDR1 MGHRA and CDR2 YSYEKL. This CDR3 spans 18 amino acids. V dropped 5 bases and J dropped 2; count of bases not matched to a gene: 14. For the CDR3, the DNA is TGCGCCAGCAGCAACGCCGGGACAGGGGGACCCGGACCCTACGAGCAGTACTTC. It translates to CASSNAGTGGPGPYEQYF.

This rearrangement joins TRBV27 to TRBJ1-2; a weak D match, TRBD1 (6 bases). Deletions cut 0 bases from V and 8 bases from J, with 22 bases between. This CDR3 is built from 17 residues. In germline, CDR1 is MNHEY, CDR2 SMNVEV (reference sequence). This chain's CDR3 is CASSLSGTTERVQGYTF. The CDR3 nucleotides are TGTGCCAGCAGTTTATCTGGGACAACCGAACGGGTTCAGGGCTACACCTTC.